Shown below are 8 T cell receptor beta chains from a single sample sequenced in a study of beta chain features in type 1 diabetes (dated by TCRdb to 2017 to 2018). The investigation overall reported the following: In all four CD4+ subsets, TCRB CDR3 length was moderately but significantly shorter in type 1 diabetes patients.

These receptors are not linked to any known antigen. The library was built by means of the immunoSEQ multiplex PCR assay. The High Capacity cDNA Reverse Transcription Kit was used to reverse transcribe all of the isolated RNA, meaning that expressed TCRB transcripts were what got sequenced. Not all clones reach the TCRdb copy of this immuneACCESS table, which keeps in-frame sequences only. Checked studies attribute under half of the gap to unresolved V genes and leave the rest unexplained. This sample has about 650,000 clones in its table, and approximately 13% of those were observed once. Around 0.12% of the sample is in the top ten clones. The sample comprised naive CD4+ T cells from blood. The cell subset or site label here, explained by the study, means: true naive CD4+ T cells. The receptor source for this set is a young man with type 1 diabetes.

This clone was detected only a few times. The rearrangement joins TRBV11-2 to TRBJ1-2; D is undetermined. The CDR3 is made up of 14 amino acids. From germline, CDR1 is SGHAT and CDR2 FQNNGV. V dropped 1 base and J dropped 4 bases, with 10 bases sitting between them. In DNA, the CDR3 is TGTGCCAGCAGCTTAGCCCGGCCATCCTATGGCTACACCTTC. Amino acid sequence: CASSLARPSYGYTF.

This clone has only a few counts. The gene calls are TRBV18 and TRBJ1-1, with no clear D. V dropped 2 bases and J dropped 6 bases, with 10 bases sitting between them. From germline, CDR1 is KGHSH and CDR2 LQKENI. There are 13 residues in the CDR3. As DNA, the CDR3 is TGTGCCAGCTCACCAACGCCAGCGTCTGAAGCTTTCTTT. Translating gives CASSPTPASEAFF.

The chain has TRBV13 and TRBJ2-7; perhaps TRBD2 as D (6 bases). The germline V gene encodes CDR1 PRHDT and CDR2 FYEKMQ (reference sequence). There are 14 residues in the CDR3. V was trimmed by 1 base and J by 5 bases, leaving 12 bases between them. The CDR3 DNA follows: TGTGCCAGCAGCTTAGAAAGGAGGGGCCACGAGCAGTACTTC. It codes for CASSLERRGHEQYF.

A few counts support this clone. J is TRBJ2-7 and V is TRBV10-3, with D perhaps TRBD1 (5 bases). This CDR3 has 13 residues. Trimming removed 5 bases at V and 7 bases at J, with 15 bases between. Per germline, CDR1 ENHRY and CDR2 SYGVKD. The CDR3 bases are TGTGCCATCAGTACAGGAGTGGCGAGAGAGCAGTACTTC. This encodes CAISTGVAREQYF.

This clone was detected a few times. Other DNA sequences in this specimen translate into the identical CDR3. The J gene is TRBJ2-1, the V gene TRBV4-3; maybe TRBD2 (5 bases). Between the trimmed V and J ends, which lost 0 bases and 2 bases, there was a span of 11 bases. Germline lookup yields CDR1 LGHNA and CDR2 YSLEER. The CDR3 length is 16 residues. The CDR3, as DNA: TGCGCCAGCAGCCAAGATCTAGCTACCACCTACAATGAGCAGTTCTTC. Translated, it gives CASSQDLATTYNEQFF.

CDR3 bases: TGTGCCTGGAGTGTAACGAATGGAGTCAATCAGCCCCAGCATTTT. This encodes CAWSVTNGVNQPQHF. This chain connects TRBV30 to TRBJ1-5; no definite D call. CDR3 length: 15 residues. Trimming removed 0 bases at V and 3 bases at J, with 12 bases between. Per the germline V gene, CDR1 is GTSNPN and CDR2 is SVGIG (reference sequence).

Regarding this clone: At the DNA level, this CDR3 is encoded by other sequences in the same sample as well. The chain carries TRBV29-1 and TRBJ2-3; D remains ambiguous. The V gene lost 4 bases and the J gene lost 2 bases, with 10 bases spanning the gap. The CDR3 loop spans 13 amino acids. CDR1 is SQVTM, CDR2 ANQGSEA, per germline. The DNA of the CDR3 is TGCAGCGTTGGACCGGGCACCACAGATACGCAGTATTTT. Protein product: CSVGPGTTDTQYF.

The chain links TRBV30 to TRBJ2-7; D is perhaps TRBD2 (6 bases). V lost 1 base, J lost 7 bases, and 14 bases lay in between. CDR3 length: 13 residues. Germline assignment: CDR1 GTSNPN and CDR2 SVGIG (reference sequence). Written as DNA, the CDR3 is TGTGCCTGGAGTGGGGGAGGCTTCGGGGAGCAGTACTTC. Amino acid sequence: CAWSGGGFGEQYF.